This TCR beta chain emerged from a study of human T cells and chemical hapten exposure. Described time point: patch test 2, 6 weeks after DPC sensitization. Noted treatment: therapeutic diphenylcyclopropenone sensitization with weekly scalp DPC. Germline V gene sequence: CDR1 SQVTM, CDR2 ANQGSEA. Trimming took 6 bases from V and 4 from J; bases not matched to a gene: 7. CDR3 length: 14 amino acids. One entry per CDR3 protein, called by TCRdb with MiXCR from the RACE reads. The table has a few hundred thousand distinct CDR3 sequences, about 6% seen once. This clonotype was picked up many times. The sequence was collected from a woman younger than 35 with alopecia areata. Some clones in this sample may be carry-over from other donors' samples. The sequenced sample was whole blood, obtained in connection with sensitization to the hapten diphenylcyclopropenone (DPC). The chain couples TRBV29-1 to TRBJ1-5, with 9 bases that match TRBD1. The DNA for the CDR3 is TGCAGCGTCTCCGGGACAGGGCAAAATCAGCCCCAGCATTTT. Translation gives CSVSGTGQNQPQHF.